These T cell receptor beta chains were read from a single sample in a study of regulatory T cells in long-lasting Graves disease. TCRdb processed the multiplex PCR reads anew with MiXCR; each CDR3 protein has one entry. The table has a few hundred thousand distinct CDR3 sequences, under 25% seen once. Sequences were derived from peripheral blood mononuclear cells (PBMCs), sampled when the disease was refractory, from a patient treated with antithyroid drugs. Source of these receptors: a female donor with Graves disease. Both conserved end residues are trimmed from each CDR3. The D gene is left open where the match is weak.

j_gene: TRBJ2-7; v_gene: TRBV20-1; d_gene: TRBD1; CDR3aa: SAARDRAYEQY
j_gene: TRBJ1-1; v_gene: TRBV20-1; d_gene: NA; CDR3aa: SASLPGARLAF
j_gene: TRBJ2-1; v_gene: TRBV11-3; d_gene: NA; CDR3aa: ASSLGDRSSYNEQF
j_gene: TRBJ1-1; v_gene: TRBV30; d_gene: NA; CDR3aa: AWDPGHNTEAF
j_gene: TRBJ2-1; v_gene: TRBV7-9; d_gene: TRBD1; CDR3aa: ASSTGQGVYNEQF
j_gene: TRBJ1-3; v_gene: TRBV30; d_gene: NA; CDR3aa: AWSPQDTSGNTIY
j_gene: TRBJ2-7; v_gene: TRBV28; d_gene: TRBD2; CDR3aa: ASSLTIAGGYEQY
j_gene: TRBJ2-5; v_gene: TRBV20-1; d_gene: NA; CDR3aa: SATGFGETQY
j_gene: TRBJ2-5; v_gene: TRBV28; d_gene: NA; CDR3aa: ASSLFPGLETQY
j_gene: TRBJ2-1; v_gene: TRBV7-9; d_gene: TRBD2; CDR3aa: ASSGTSGALQQF
j_gene: TRBJ1-4; v_gene: TRBV3-1; d_gene: NA; CDR3aa: ASSPAGGAINEKLF
j_gene: TRBJ1-5; v_gene: TRBV29-1; d_gene: TRBD1; CDR3aa: SVAEGAGDQPQH
j_gene: TRBJ1-5; v_gene: TRBV10-3; d_gene: TRBD1; CDR3aa: ATHRGPVDQPQH
j_gene: TRBJ1-2; v_gene: TRBV6-2/TRBV6-3; d_gene: NA; CDR3aa: ASSSPRGYGYT
j_gene: TRBJ1-1; v_gene: TRBV6-1; d_gene: NA; CDR3aa: ASSVWGPNTEAF
j_gene: TRBJ1-3; v_gene: TRBV5-6; d_gene: NA; CDR3aa: ASSWGNSGNTIY
j_gene: TRBJ1-6; v_gene: TRBV27; d_gene: NA; CDR3aa: ASSLTDPYNSPLH
j_gene: TRBJ2-7; v_gene: TRBV12-3/TRBV12-4; d_gene: NA; CDR3aa: ASSFSGYEQY
j_gene: TRBJ2-3; v_gene: TRBV28; d_gene: TRBD1; CDR3aa: ASSRTGFLDTQY
j_gene: TRBJ2-7; v_gene: TRBV6-2/TRBV6-3; d_gene: TRBD1; CDR3aa: ASSWTGGIAYEQY
j_gene: TRBJ1-1; v_gene: TRBV14; d_gene: NA; CDR3aa: ASSQAGGQGLNTEAF
j_gene: TRBJ1-2; v_gene: TRBV24-1; d_gene: NA; CDR3aa: ATSDPGVGYT
j_gene: TRBJ1-1; v_gene: TRBV6-1; d_gene: NA; CDR3aa: ASSRASRNTEAF
j_gene: TRBJ1-5; v_gene: TRBV7-8; d_gene: NA; CDR3aa: ASSGSGGDQPQH
j_gene: TRBJ2-2; v_gene: TRBV11-2; d_gene: TRBD1; CDR3aa: ASSPLPGQGGAGELF
j_gene: TRBJ2-1; v_gene: TRBV12-3/TRBV12-4; d_gene: NA; CDR3aa: ASRPPEGLFNEQF
j_gene: TRBJ1-2; v_gene: TRBV20-1; d_gene: TRBD1; CDR3aa: SARDGTGGYGYT